A selection of T cell receptor beta chains follows, all from one sample in a study of cytomegalovirus exposure and HLA in healthy donors. Method: immunoSEQ multiplex PCR; TCRdb's copy keeps in-frame clones and lacks some. The sample holds about 130,000 clones, about 79% seen once. Sequencing used PBMCs. The source of these receptors is a woman in her fifties or sixties in good health and CMV-seronegative. Both conserved end residues are part of each CDR3. Each record gives: D gene, V gene, J gene, clone size, CDR3 protein, CDR3 DNA. D genes are given only for firm matches. Where a row states a size, it is once, few, many or the class of an expanded clone; other rows omit it.

d_gene: .
v_gene: TRBV6-5
j_gene: TRBJ2-3
abundance: .
CDR3aa: CASSPGIGADTQYF
CDR3nt: TGTGCCAGCAGCCCCGGGATTGGCGCAGACACGCAGTATTTT

d_gene: .
v_gene: TRBV7-9
j_gene: TRBJ2-3
abundance: .
CDR3aa: CASSLRASASTDTQYF
CDR3nt: TGTGCCAGCAGCTTAAGGGCTAGCGCTAGCACAGATACGCAGTATTTT

d_gene: .
v_gene: TRBV6-5
j_gene: TRBJ1-1
abundance: .
CDR3aa: CASSFGLRNTEAFF
CDR3nt: TGTGCCAGCAGTTTTGGTCTGAGGAACACTGAAGCTTTCTTT

d_gene: .
v_gene: TRBV19
j_gene: TRBJ2-7
abundance: .
CDR3aa: CATSTGPSEQYF
CDR3nt: TGTGCCACCAGCACAGGGCCCAGCGAGCAGTACTTC

d_gene: TRBD2
v_gene: TRBV5-1
j_gene: TRBJ2-1
abundance: .
CDR3aa: CASSERPGGEQFF
CDR3nt: TGCGCCAGCAGCGAGCGCCCGGGGGGTGAGCAGTTCTTC

d_gene: .
v_gene: TRBV6-5
j_gene: TRBJ2-6
abundance: .
CDR3aa: CASMMGGAGANVLTF
CDR3nt: TGTGCCAGTATGATGGGGGGTGCTGGGGCCAACGTCCTGACTTTC

d_gene: TRBD1
v_gene: TRBV29-1
j_gene: TRBJ1-5
abundance: .
CDR3aa: CSVGTGSNQPQHF
CDR3nt: TGCAGCGTTGGGACAGGGAGCAATCAGCCCCAGCATTTT

d_gene: .
v_gene: TRBV5-1
j_gene: TRBJ1-1
abundance: .
CDR3aa: CASSLARNTEAFF
CDR3nt: TGCGCCAGCAGCTTGGCCAGGAACACTGAAGCTTTCTTT

d_gene: TRBD1
v_gene: TRBV19
j_gene: TRBJ1-1
abundance: many
CDR3aa: CASIRTGGSEAFF
CDR3nt: TGTGCCAGTATCCGGACAGGGGGATCTGAAGCTTTCTTT

d_gene: TRBD1
v_gene: TRBV19
j_gene: TRBJ1-1
abundance: .
CDR3aa: CASSIQGDTEAFF
CDR3nt: TGTGCCAGTAGTATTCAGGGGGACACTGAAGCTTTCTTT

d_gene: TRBD2
v_gene: TRBV13
j_gene: TRBJ2-2
abundance: .
CDR3aa: CASSLVSGLAGGSNTGELFF
CDR3nt: TGTGCCAGCAGCTTAGTGTCCGGACTAGCGGGAGGGTCGAACACCGGGGAGCTGTTTTTT

d_gene: TRBD2
v_gene: TRBV4-1
j_gene: TRBJ2-1
abundance: .
CDR3aa: CASSQDARLAGFNNEQFF
CDR3nt: TGCGCCAGCAGCCAAGATGCCCGACTAGCGGGGTTCAACAATGAGCAGTTCTTC

d_gene: TRBD1
v_gene: TRBV28
j_gene: TRBJ2-1
abundance: .
CDR3aa: CASRWTGQQFF
CDR3nt: TGTGCCAGCAGATGGACAGGACAACAGTTCTTC

d_gene: .
v_gene: TRBV11-3
j_gene: TRBJ2-7
abundance: .
CDR3aa: CASSTGTQYEQYF
CDR3nt: TGTGCCAGCAGCACCGGGACTCAATACGAGCAGTACTTC

d_gene: .
v_gene: TRBV28
j_gene: TRBJ2-2
abundance: few
CDR3aa: CASSLVPGLNTGELFF
CDR3nt: TGTGCCAGCAGTTTAGTCCCGGGACTTAACACCGGGGAGCTGTTTTTT

d_gene: .
v_gene: TRBV19
j_gene: TRBJ2-3
abundance: .
CDR3aa: CASSPGDRFTDTQYF
CDR3nt: TGTGCCAGTAGTCCGGGGGACAGATTCACAGATACGCAGTATTTT

d_gene: .
v_gene: TRBV4-3
j_gene: TRBJ1-2
abundance: .
CDR3aa: CASSQVGAMGVVGYTF
CDR3nt: TGCGCCAGCAGCCAAGTCGGAGCCATGGGAGTTGTCGGCTACACCTTC

d_gene: .
v_gene: TRBV30
j_gene: TRBJ1-5
abundance: .
CDR3aa: CAWSARNSNQPQHF
CDR3nt: TGTGCCTGGAGTGCCAGGAATAGCAATCAGCCCCAGCATTTT

d_gene: .
v_gene: TRBV7-2
j_gene: TRBJ1-4
abundance: .
CDR3aa: CASSLGGRPTTNEKLFF
CDR3nt: TGTGCCAGCAGCTTAGGCGGCAGACCCACAACTAATGAAAAACTGTTTTTT

d_gene: TRBD2
v_gene: TRBV6-1
j_gene: TRBJ2-3
abundance: .
CDR3aa: CAGASGSDTQYF
CDR3nt: TGTGCCGGGGCTAGCGGGAGTGATACGCAGTATTTT

d_gene: .
v_gene: TRBV27
j_gene: TRBJ2-3
abundance: once
CDR3aa: CASSLSKVGGLSTDTQYF
CDR3nt: TGTGCCAGCAGTTTATCGAAAGTCGGAGGCCTGAGCACAGATACGCAGTATTTT

d_gene: .
v_gene: TRBV29-1
j_gene: TRBJ2-7
abundance: .
CDR3aa: CSVVKGVGEQYF
CDR3nt: TGCAGCGTTGTAAAGGGGGTTGGCGAGCAGTACTTC

d_gene: .
v_gene: TRBV6-5
j_gene: TRBJ1-3
abundance: few
CDR3aa: CASSYSTGYSGNTIYF
CDR3nt: TGTGCCAGCAGTTACTCGACAGGCTACTCTGGAAACACCATATATTTT

d_gene: TRBD2
v_gene: TRBV7-3
j_gene: TRBJ2-2
abundance: .
CDR3aa: CASSQSSGANTGELFF
CDR3nt: TGTGCCAGCAGCCAATCTAGCGGGGCTAACACCGGGGAGCTGTTTTTT

d_gene: .
v_gene: TRBV27
j_gene: TRBJ1-2
abundance: .
CDR3aa: CASSSSDGIPRGYTF
CDR3nt: TGTGCCAGCAGTAGTTCCGACGGGATTCCCCGCGGCTACACCTTC

d_gene: .
v_gene: TRBV19
j_gene: TRBJ2-1
abundance: .
CDR3aa: CASSGKTYNEQFF
CDR3nt: TGTGCCAGTAGCGGGAAAACCTACAATGAGCAGTTCTTC

d_gene: TRBD1
v_gene: TRBV28
j_gene: TRBJ1-2
abundance: .
CDR3aa: CASLPDRGHTSNYGYTF
CDR3nt: TGTGCCAGCTTACCGGACAGGGGCCATACCTCTAACTATGGCTACACCTTC

d_gene: .
v_gene: TRBV2
j_gene: TRBJ2-7
abundance: .
CDR3aa: CATRTLGRLGPSSYEQYF
CDR3nt: TGTGCCACCAGAACCCTTGGAAGACTAGGGCCCAGCTCCTACGAGCAGTACTTC

d_gene: .
v_gene: TRBV28
j_gene: TRBJ1-1
abundance: .
CDR3aa: CASSLFVKTAEAFF
CDR3nt: TGTGCCAGCAGTTTATTTGTTAAGACAGCTGAAGCTTTCTTT